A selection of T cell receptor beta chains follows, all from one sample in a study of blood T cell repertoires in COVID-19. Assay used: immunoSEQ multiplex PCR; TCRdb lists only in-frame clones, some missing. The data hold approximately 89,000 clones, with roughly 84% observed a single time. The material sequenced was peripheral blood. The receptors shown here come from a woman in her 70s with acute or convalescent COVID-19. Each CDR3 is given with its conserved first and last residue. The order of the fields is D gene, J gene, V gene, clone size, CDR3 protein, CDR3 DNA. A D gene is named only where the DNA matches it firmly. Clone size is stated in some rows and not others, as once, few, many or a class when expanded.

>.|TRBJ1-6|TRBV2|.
CASTHLEGSGIGNSPLHF
TGTGCCAGCACCCACTTGGAGGGAAGTGGAATAGGTAACTCACCCCTCCACTTT
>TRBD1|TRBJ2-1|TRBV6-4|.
CASSGTGTADEQFF
TGTGCCAGCAGTGGCACTGGGACAGCCGATGAGCAGTTCTTC
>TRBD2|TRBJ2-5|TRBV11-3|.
CASSPDQGGRAGGTQYF
TGTGCCAGCAGCCCGGACCAGGGCGGGAGGGCTGGTGGGACCCAGTACTTC
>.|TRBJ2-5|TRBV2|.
CASSIRVQETQYF
TGTGCCAGCAGTATCAGGGTTCAAGAGACCCAGTACTTC
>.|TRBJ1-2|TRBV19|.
CASSMADFQRGYTF
TGTGCCAGTAGTATGGCGGACTTCCAAAGGGGCTACACCTTC
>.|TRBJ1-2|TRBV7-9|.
CASSFQAPPYGYTF
TGTGCCAGCAGCTTTCAAGCACCCCCCTATGGCTACACCTTC
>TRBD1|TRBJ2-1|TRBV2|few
CASRDRAYNEQFF
TGTGCCAGCCGGGACAGGGCCTACAATGAGCAGTTCTTC
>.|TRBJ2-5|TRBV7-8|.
CASSLGRTQETQYF
TGTGCCAGCAGCTTGGGCAGGACACAAGAGACCCAGTACTTC
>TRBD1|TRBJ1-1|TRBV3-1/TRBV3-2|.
CASSLGQRMNTEAFF
TGTGCCAGCAGCCTGGGACAGCGGATGAACACTGAAGCTTTCTTT
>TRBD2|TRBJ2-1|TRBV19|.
CASTLYGLAGGPGSYNEQFF
TGTGCCAGTACCTTATACGGGCTAGCGGGGGGGCCAGGCTCCTACAATGAGCAGTTCTTC
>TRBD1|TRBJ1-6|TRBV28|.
CASSLSNRGNSPLHF
TGTGCCAGCAGTTTATCTAACAGGGGCAATTCACCCCTCCACTTT
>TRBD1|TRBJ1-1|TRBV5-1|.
CASSRRQGENTEAFF
TGCGCCAGCAGCAGAAGACAGGGAGAGAACACTGAAGCTTTCTTT
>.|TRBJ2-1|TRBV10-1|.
CASSGVSYNEQFF
TGCGCCAGCTCAGGGGTATCCTACAATGAGCAGTTCTTC
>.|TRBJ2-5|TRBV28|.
CASSVSLLETQYF
TGTGCCAGCAGTGTGTCTCTTCTTGAGACCCAGTACTTC
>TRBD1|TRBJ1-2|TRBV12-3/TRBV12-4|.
CASSPQGDGYTF
TGTGCCAGCAGTCCCCAGGGGGATGGCTACACCTTC
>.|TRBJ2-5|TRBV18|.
CASSPPVGAKETQYF
TGTGCCAGCTCACCACCGGTGGGGGCTAAAGAGACCCAGTACTTC
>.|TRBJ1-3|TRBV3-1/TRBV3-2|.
CASSQEIAGYGNTIYF
TGTGCCAGCAGCCAAGAGATAGCGGGTTATGGAAACACCATATATTTT
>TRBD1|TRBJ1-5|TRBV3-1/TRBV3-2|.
CASSRGQAGDQPQHF
TGTGCCAGCAGCCGGGGACAGGCGGGTGATCAGCCCCAGCATTTT
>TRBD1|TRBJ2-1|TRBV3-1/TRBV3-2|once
CASSLDRASDNEQFF
TGTGCCAGCAGCTTAGACAGGGCATCGGACAATGAGCAGTTCTTC
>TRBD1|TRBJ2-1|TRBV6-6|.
CASSYSIIGQGAIF
TGTGCCAGCAGTTACTCGATAATTGGACAGGGGGCGATCTTC
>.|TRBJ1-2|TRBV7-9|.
CASSPGGGGRLEGYTF
TGTGCCAGCAGCCCTGGGGGCGGGGGGCGATTGGAGGGCTACACCTTC
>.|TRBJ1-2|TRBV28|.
CASTLGGGVGGYTF
TGTGCCAGCACTCTCGGGGGGGGAGTGGGAGGCTACACCTTC
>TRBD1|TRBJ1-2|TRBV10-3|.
CAIRDREEGYTF
TGTGCCATCAGGGACAGGGAGGAAGGCTACACCTTC
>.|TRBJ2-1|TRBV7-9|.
CASSPPREEQFF
TGTGCCAGCAGCCCCCCCCGGGAGGAGCAGTTCTTC
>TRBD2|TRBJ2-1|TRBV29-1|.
CSVSTSGRVGEQFF
TGCAGCGTTTCTACTAGCGGGAGGGTTGGTGAGCAGTTCTTC
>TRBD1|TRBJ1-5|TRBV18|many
CASRITGDNQPQHF
TGTGCCAGCCGAATTACAGGGGACAATCAGCCCCAGCATTTT
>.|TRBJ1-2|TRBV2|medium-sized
CASSPLSGNYGYTF
TGTGCCAGCAGTCCCCTATCAGGAAACTATGGCTACACCTTC
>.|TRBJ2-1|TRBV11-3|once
CASSLEGGSSSYNEQFF
TGTGCCAGCAGCTTAGAAGGCGGCTCGAGCTCCTACAATGAGCAGTTCTTC
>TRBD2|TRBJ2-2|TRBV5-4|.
CASSPPGLLAGAGELFF
TGTGCCAGCAGCCCACCCGGGCTACTAGCGGGAGCCGGGGAGCTGTTTTTT
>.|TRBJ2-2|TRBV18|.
CASSPTGELFF
TGTGCCAGCTCCCCGACCGGGGAGCTGTTTTTT
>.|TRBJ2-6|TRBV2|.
CASSSERHDLANVLTF
TGTGCCAGCAGTTCCGAGAGGCACGACCTGGCCAACGTCCTGACTTTC
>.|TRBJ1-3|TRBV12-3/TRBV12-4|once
CASSLTGNTIYF
TGTGCCAGCAGTCTTACTGGAAACACCATATATTTT
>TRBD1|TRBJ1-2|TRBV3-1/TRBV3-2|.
CASSQAGTGGEF
TGTGCCAGCAGCCAAGCAGGGACAGGGGGCGAGTTC
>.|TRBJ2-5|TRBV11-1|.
CASSLAPELGQYF
TGTGCCAGCAGCTTAGCGCCTGAACTCGGCCAGTACTTC
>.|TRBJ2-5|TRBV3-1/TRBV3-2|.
CASSQKRLGETQYF
TGTGCCAGCAGCCAAAAGAGACTAGGGGAGACCCAGTACTTC
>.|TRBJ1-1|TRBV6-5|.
CASSYSQGRAEAFF
TGTGCCAGCAGTTACTCACAGGGAAGGGCTGAAGCTTTCTTT
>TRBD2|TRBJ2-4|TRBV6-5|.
CASSYGWAGERNIQYF
TGTGCCAGCAGTTACGGATGGGCGGGAGAGAGGAACATTCAGTACTTC
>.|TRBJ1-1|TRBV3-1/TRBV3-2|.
CASSPPGRTEAFF
TGTGCCAGCAGCCCCCCAGGGAGGACTGAAGCTTTCTTT
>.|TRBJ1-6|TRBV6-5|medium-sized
CASSFGSRSPLHF
TGTGCCAGCAGTTTCGGGAGTCGCTCACCCCTCCACTTT
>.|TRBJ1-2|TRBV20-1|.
CSASVPGTNYGYTF
TGCAGTGCTAGTGTTCCAGGAACTAACTATGGCTACACCTTC
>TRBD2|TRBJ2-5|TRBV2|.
CASSGWRGGQETQYF
TGTGCCAGCAGTGGGTGGCGGGGGGGCCAAGAGACCCAGTACTTC
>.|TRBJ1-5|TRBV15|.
CATSPEFYSNQPQHF
TGTGCCACCAGCCCGGAGTTTTATAGCAATCAGCCCCAGCATTTT
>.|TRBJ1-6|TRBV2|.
CASSVNLGRHSPLHF
TGTGCCAGCAGTGTAAATCTGGGGCGGCATTCACCCCTCCACTTT
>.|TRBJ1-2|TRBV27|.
CASSLGRETNYGYTF
TGTGCCAGCAGTTTGGGTAGGGAGACTAACTATGGCTACACCTTC
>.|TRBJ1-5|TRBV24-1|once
CATSDHIGEDQPQHF
TGTGCCACCAGTGACCACATAGGGGAAGATCAGCCCCAGCATTTT
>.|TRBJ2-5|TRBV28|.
CASSFSVTQYF
TGTGCCAGCAGTTTCTCTGTGACCCAGTACTTC
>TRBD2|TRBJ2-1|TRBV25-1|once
CASRGLAGGSYNEQFF
TGTGCCAGCAGAGGGCTAGCGGGGGGCTCCTACAATGAGCAGTTCTTC
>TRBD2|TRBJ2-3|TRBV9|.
CASSVGTSGIDTQYF
TGTGCCAGCAGCGTAGGAACTAGCGGAATAGATACGCAGTATTTT
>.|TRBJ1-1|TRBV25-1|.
CASSPGNLNTEAFF
TGTGCCAGCAGCCCAGGAAACTTGAACACTGAAGCTTTCTTT
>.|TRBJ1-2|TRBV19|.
CASSSRFLYGYTF
TGTGCCAGTAGTTCCAGATTTCTCTATGGCTACACCTTC